The 19 T cell receptor beta chains below were found in one sample sequenced in a study of identical twins. TCRdb reprocessed the 5' RACE reads with MiXCR, giving one entry per CDR3 protein. Among around 450,000 distinct CDR3 sequences listed, 14% were seen once. These data were likewise used in another study, on yellow fever vaccine responses in identical twins.

Sequenced sample: CD4+ T cells sorted from blood. These receptors originate from a woman aged 18-29 years in good health.

This clonotype has only a few counts. The chain links TRBV14 to TRBJ2-3, with 9 bases that match TRBD1. The germline V gene has CDR1 SGHDN and CDR2 FVKESK. This CDR3 is built from 15 residues. Trimming at V came to 2 bases and at J to 4 bases, leaving 4 bases not matched to a gene. The CDR3 spells CASSQRTGVSDTQYF. The CDR3 nucleotides read TGTGCCAGCAGCCAACGGACAGGGGTCTCAGATACGCAGTATTTT. The full variable domain, its missing parts supplied by reference TRBV14 and TRBJ2-3, is EAGVTQFPSHSVIEKGQTVTLRCDPISGHDNLYWYRRVMGKEIKFLLHFVKESKQDESGMPNNRFLAERTGGTYSTLKVQPAELEDSGVYFCASSQRTGVSDTQYFGPGTRLTVL.

The chain joins TRBV25-1 to TRBJ2-5; no firm D call. The CDR3 loop spans 13 amino acids. In germline, CDR1 is MGHDK, CDR2 SYGVNS. The V and J ends lost 4 bases and 8 bases respectively, with 14 bases between them. The CDR3 reads CASSVGSPPTQYF. Written as DNA, the CDR3 is TGTGCCAGCAGTGTGGGGTCCCCCCCCACCCAGTACTTC.

This clonotype appeared a few times. The chain employs TRBV19 and TRBJ1-5, with D maybe TRBD1 (6 bases). The CDR3 spans 14 residues. Germline V gene sequence: CDR1 LNHDA, CDR2 SQIVND (reference sequence). Deletions cut 4 bases from V and 9 bases from J, with 16 bases between. This chain's CDR3 is CASSTSRGGVPQHF. The DNA for the CDR3 is TGTGCCAGTAGTACATCCAGGGGAGGAGTGCCCCAGCATTTT.

This sequence joins TRBV6-1 and TRBJ2-3, with D possibly being TRBD1 (6 bases). Trimming left V 6 bases short and J 2 bases short, with 15 bases between. The CDR3 spans 15 residues. Germline assignment: CDR1 MNHNS and CDR2 SASEGT. As DNA, the CDR3 is TGTGCCAGCAGCAGAACGGGACAAGACACAGATACGCAGTATTTT. It translates to CASSRTGQDTDTQYF.

In its sample, this clonotype was seen a few times. This chain connects TRBV24-1 to TRBJ2-7; D perhaps matches TRBD1 (6 bases). The CDR3 covers 13 residues. V was pared by 7 bases and J by 6 bases, with 15 bases between. Germline-derived CDR1 and CDR2 are KGHDR and SFDVKD. The CDR3 spells CATRASKGGEQYF. DNA of the CDR3: TGTGCCACCAGAGCTTCAAAAGGGGGCGAGCAGTACTTC.

The V call is TRBV2, the J call TRBJ2-1, with 7 bases fitting TRBD1. The V gene end was trimmed by 8 bases and the J gene end by 4 bases; junction bases not matched to a gene: 5. The CDR3 extends over 13 amino acids. Germline loops: CDR1 SNHLY, CDR2 FYNNEI. Written as DNA, the CDR3 is TGTGCCAGCCTATGGGACAGTTACAATGAGCAGTTCTTC. Translated, it gives CASLWDSYNEQFF.

This clonotype was counted ten times or more. The chain couples TRBV6-2 or TRBV6-3 to TRBJ2-3; unclear D gene. Germline V CDR1 and CDR2: MNHEY, SVGEGT. V gave up 2 bases and J gave up 2 bases, with 17 bases separating them. CDR3 length equals 17 residues. CDR3 sequence reads: CASSYESRHLDTDTQYF. The CDR3, as DNA: TGTGCCAGCAGTTACGAGTCTCGTCATCTGGACACAGATACGCAGTATTTT.

This clonotype has more than one count but fewer than ten. The CDR3 reads CAWSKDSIQTQYF. CDR3 DNA: TGTGCCTGGAGTAAGGACAGCATACAGACCCAGTACTTC. The chain carries TRBV30 and TRBJ2-5; tentative D call: TRBD1 (6 bases). V lost 2 bases, J lost 6 bases, and 13 bases lay in between. CDR3 length: 13 residues. Looked up from germline, CDR1 is GTSNPN and CDR2 is SVGIG (reference sequence).

V is TRBV7-9 and J is TRBJ2-7, with a possible D match to TRBD2 (6 bases). CDR3 length equals 15 residues. Trimming left V 1 base short and J 5 bases short, with 15 bases between. Looked up from germline, CDR1 is SEHNR and CDR2 is FQNEAQ (reference sequence). The CDR3 protein is CASSLVDGGPNEQYF. DNA of the CDR3: TGTGCCAGCAGCTTAGTAGATGGAGGGCCGAACGAGCAGTACTTC.

There are a few counts of this clonotype. The chain employs TRBV29-1 and TRBJ1-4; possible D gene TRBD1, 5 bases. The CDR3 totals 13 residues. V was pared by 6 bases and J by 8 bases, with 16 bases between. Looked up from germline, CDR1 is SQVTM and CDR2 is ANQGSEA. The CDR3 DNA is TGCAGCGTGGGGGACGGCCTAGCGGAAAAACTGTTTTTT. The encoded protein is CSVGDGLAEKLFF.

This clonotype has just a few counts. The chain recombines TRBV28 with TRBJ1-1; 7 bases map to TRBD1. The CDR3 is made up of 12 amino acids. The ends lost 5 bases at V and 8 bases at J; junction bases unmatched: 5. Germline CDR1 MDHEN, CDR2 SYDVKM. The CDR3 nucleotides are TGTGCCAGCAGTACACCGGGACAGGAAGCTTTCTTT. Residues: CASSTPGQEAFF.

The gene calls are TRBV7-9 and TRBJ2-7; tentatively, D is TRBD2 (6 bases). The CDR3 runs to 15 residues. Germline CDR1 reads SEHNR; CDR2 reads FQNEAQ (reference sequence). Trimming cost V 1 base and J 6 bases, with 16 bases left between them. The CDR3 sequence is CASSLGWGEGIEQYF. CDR3 sequence (DNA): TGTGCCAGCAGCTTAGGCTGGGGGGAAGGGATCGAGCAGTACTTC.

A few counts support this clonotype. This rearrangement joins TRBV20-1 to TRBJ1-6, with D possibly TRBD1 on 5 matching bases. The germline V gene encodes CDR1 DFQATT and CDR2 SNEGSKA (reference sequence). The CDR3 has 16 amino acids. Trimming took off 6 bases at V and 4 bases at J, with 19 bases between the two ends. CDR3 in DNA: TGCAGTGCCACTAAGGTATCCGGGGCGTATAATTCACCCCTCCACTTT. It encodes CSATKVSGAYNSPLHF.

This clonotype was counted a few times. The J gene is TRBJ2-2, the V gene TRBV4-3; D gene ambiguous. The CDR3 has 16 amino acids. Trimming took 6 bases from V and 5 from J, leaving 19 bases between them. The V gene's germline CDR1 is LGHNA and CDR2 YSLEER. The CDR3 loop is CASRPGPAALTGELFF. Here the CDR3 DNA reads TGCGCCAGCAGACCGGGTCCCGCCGCCTTGACCGGGGAGCTGTTTTTT.

Ten or more counts support this clonotype. V usage is TRBV29-1 and J usage is TRBJ1-1; D ambiguous. The CDR3 is made up of 11 amino acids. Germline-derived CDR1 and CDR2 are SQVTM and ANQGSEA. V was cut by 3 bases and J by 0 bases, with 2 bases left in between. The CDR3 region is CSVDVNTEAFF. The DNA of the CDR3 is TGCAGCGTTGATGTGAACACTGAAGCTTTCTTT.

There are many counts of this clonotype. This chain joins TRBV6-1 and TRBJ1-4; tentative D call: TRBD1 (6 bases). This CDR3 is built from 16 residues. Trimming removed 6 bases at V and 0 bases at J, with 14 bases between. Looked up from germline, CDR1 is MNHNS and CDR2 is SASEGT. CDR3 protein: CASSLQGGTTNEKLFF. The CDR3 DNA reads as TGTGCCAGCAGCCTACAGGGAGGGACAACTAATGAAAAACTGTTTTTT.

This clonotype was seen a handful of times. One end of the junction does not line up with germline, which may come from a read error. The chain combines TRBV2 with TRBJ2-3, with TRBD2 matching over 7 bases. The CDR3 totals 13 residues. Germline loops: CDR1 SNHLY, CDR2 FYNNEI. Here the CDR3 reads CAGWGGRTDTRYF. CDR3 bases: TGTGCCGGTTGGGGGGGACGCACAGATACGCGGTATTTT.

The chain couples TRBV6-1 to TRBJ2-1; 8 nucleotides line up with TRBD1. The germline CDR1 and CDR2 sequences are MNHNS and SASEGT. Losses at the gene ends were 7 bases for V and 9 bases for J; bases not matched to a gene: 11. The CDR3 has 14 amino acids. The CDR3, as DNA: TGTGCCAGCAAATCCTTGGGACAGGTTGGTGAGCAGTTCTTC. The encoded protein is CASKSLGQVGEQFF.

This clonotype was counted only a few times. V is TRBV7-2 and J is TRBJ2-1; a possible D gene is TRBD2 (6 bases). Germline assignment: CDR1 SGHTA and CDR2 FQGNSA. V was clipped by 5 bases and J by 0 bases, with 14 bases between them. This CDR3 comprises 16 residues. The CDR3 region has the DNA TGTGCCAGCAGCAAAAGCGGGCGGAGCTCCTACAATGAGCAGTTCTTC. Its translation is CASSKSGRSSYNEQFF. Full variable domain (remainder filled in from reference TRBV7-2 and TRBJ2-1): GAGVSQSPSNKVTEKGKDVELRCDPISGHTALYWYRQSLGQGLEFLIYFQGNSAPDKSGLPSDRFSAERTGGSVSTLTIQRTQQEDSAVYLCASSKSGRSSYNEQFFGPGTRLTVL.